There are many counts of the clone carrying this TCR beta chain. Antigen specificity is unknown. Breast cancer patients provided tissue from their axillary draining lymph nodes. This sample stems from a study of breast tumors, draining lymph nodes, adjacent tissues. General observations from the study: Tumors had less TCR diversity than lymph nodes, more than nontumor tissue.

From the multiplex PCR reads, TCRdb called clonotypes with MiXCR, one entry per CDR3 protein. This sample has approximately 130,000 distinct CDR3 sequences, with about 20% found just once. This CDR3 is built from 15 residues. Germline loops: CDR1 MDHEN, CDR2 SYDVKM. The V and J ends lost 5 bases and 8 bases, in that order; junction bases with no gene match: 8. The genes are TRBV28 and TRBJ2-3, with TRBD2 matching over 12 bases. The sample comprised axillary lymph node tissue. This receptor was taken from a female donor with breast cancer. Some clones in this sample may be carry-over from other donors' samples. The CDR3 DNA sequence: TGTGCCAGCAGTCTACTAGCGGGGGGTCCGGGTACGCAGTATTTT. Translation: CASSLLAGGPGTQYF.